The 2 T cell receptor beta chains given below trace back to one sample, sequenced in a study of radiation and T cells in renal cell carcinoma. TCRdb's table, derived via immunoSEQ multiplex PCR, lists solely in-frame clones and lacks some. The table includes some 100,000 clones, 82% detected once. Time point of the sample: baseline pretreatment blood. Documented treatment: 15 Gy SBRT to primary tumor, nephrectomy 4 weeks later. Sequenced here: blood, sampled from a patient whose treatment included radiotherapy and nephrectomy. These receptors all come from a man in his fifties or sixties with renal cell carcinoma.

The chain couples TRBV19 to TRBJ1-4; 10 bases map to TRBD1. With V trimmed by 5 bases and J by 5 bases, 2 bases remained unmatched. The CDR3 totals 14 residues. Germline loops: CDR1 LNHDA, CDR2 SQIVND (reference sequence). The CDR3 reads CASSRTGGNEKLFF. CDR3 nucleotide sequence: TGTGCCAGTAGTCGGACAGGGGGAAATGAAAAACTGTTTTTT.

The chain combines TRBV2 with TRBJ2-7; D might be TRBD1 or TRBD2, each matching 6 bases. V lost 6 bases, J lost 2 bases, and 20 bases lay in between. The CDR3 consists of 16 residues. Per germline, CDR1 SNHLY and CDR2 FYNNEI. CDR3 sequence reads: CASSEQGGGNTYEQYF. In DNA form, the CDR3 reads TGTGCCAGCAGCGAACAGGGCGGAGGGAACACCTACGAGCAGTACTTC. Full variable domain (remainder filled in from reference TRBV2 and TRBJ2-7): EPEVTQTPSHQVTQMGQEVILRCVPISNHLYFYWYRQILGQKVEFLVSFYNNEISEKSEIFDDQFSVERPDGSNFTLKIRSTKLEDSAMYFCASSEQGGGNTYEQYFGPGTRLTVT.